Each of the 20 T cell receptor beta chains below was sequenced from the same sample in a study of cytomegalovirus exposure and HLA in healthy donors. Some clones are missing from TCRdb's copy, which holds only in-frame ones; the method was immunoSEQ multiplex PCR. The table has around 240,000 clones, around 89% seen once. The sample taken for sequencing was PBMCs. The receptors originated from a woman between 18 and 29 years old in good health and CMV-seronegative.

The chain uses TRBV19 and TRBJ1-4, with a weak D call TRBD1 (5 bases). Per germline, CDR1 LNHDA and CDR2 SQIVND (reference sequence). CDR3 length equals 16 residues. Trimming took off 5 bases at V and 2 bases at J, with 15 bases between the two ends. CDR3 sequence: CASSSRTTDTNEKLFF. As DNA, the CDR3 is TGTGCCAGTAGTTCTCGGACAACGGACACTAATGAAAAACTGTTTTTT.

The gene calls are TRBV9 and TRBJ2-1, with TRBD2 identical over 9 bases. This CDR3 is 15 amino acids long. Germline V gene lookup returns CDR1 SGDLS and CDR2 YYNGEE. V dropped 4 bases and J dropped 8; count of bases not matched to a gene: 10. The CDR3 nucleotides read TGTGCCAGCAGCATCCGCGGGGGGGCCGTGGATGAGCAGTTCTTC. Translation: CASSIRGGAVDEQFF.

This clone was seen only once. The genes are TRBV6-1 and TRBJ2-7; the match to TRBD1 covers 8 bases. The CDR3 is 13 amino acids. Germline V gene sequence: CDR1 MNHNS, CDR2 SASEGT. V shed 6 bases and J 2 bases; nucleotides not matched to a gene: 3. The CDR3 is CASSSDRAYEQYV. CDR3 coding DNA: TGTGCCAGCAGCTCGGACAGGGCCTACGAGCAGTACGTC.

The chain carries TRBV7-9 and TRBJ2-1; unclear D gene. Germline values: CDR1 SEHNR, CDR2 FQNEAQ (reference sequence). The length of the CDR3 is 13 residues. V was clipped by 5 bases and J by 9 bases, with 14 bases between them. CDR3 bases: TGTGCCAGCAGCCTAGGGTCCGGGTTTGAGCAGTTCTTC. Translation: CASSLGSGFEQFF.

The chain has TRBV5-1 and TRBJ2-7, with TRBD1 matching over 10 bases. V was pared by 4 bases and J by 3 bases, with 7 bases of the junction left unmatched. Looked up from germline, CDR1 is SGHRS and CDR2 is YFSETQ. CDR3 length: 15 residues. As DNA, the CDR3 is TGCGCCAGCAGCAATCGGACAGGGGGAGACTACGAGCAGTACTTC. Amino acids: CASSNRTGGDYEQYF. Variable domain in full (rest from reference TRBV5-1 and TRBJ2-7): KAGVTQTPRYLIKTRGQQVTLSCSPISGHRSVSWYQQTPGQGLQFLFEYFSETQRNKGNFPGRFSGRQFSNSRSEMNVSTLELGDSALYLCASSNRTGGDYEQYFGPGTRLTVT.

This clone was detected only once. The V gene is TRBV7-2, the J gene TRBJ1-2; tentative D call: TRBD1 (6 bases). Germline CDR1 reads SGHTA; CDR2 reads FQGNSA. V was pared by 4 bases and J by 0 bases, with 21 bases between. The CDR3 spans 18 residues. CDR3 region: CASSSQGFILSANYGYTF. The CDR3 DNA sequence: TGTGCCAGCAGCTCACAGGGCTTTATACTCTCAGCTAACTATGGCTACACCTTC.

The chain combines TRBV5-5 with TRBJ2-7; 7 nucleotides agree with TRBD1. CDR1 and CDR2 from the germline V gene are SGHKS and YYEKEE (reference sequence). The CDR3 loop spans 14 amino acids. V was pared by 4 bases and J by 0 bases, with 4 bases of the junction left unmatched. CDR3 DNA sequence: TGTGCCAGCAGCGCCCGGGACAGCTCCTACGAGCAGTACGTC. It yields the protein CASSARDSSYEQYV.

The V gene is TRBV11-2, the J gene TRBJ2-3; 10 bases are shared with TRBD2. CDR1 is SGHAT and CDR2 is FQNNGV in the germline V gene. The CDR3 has 16 amino acids. Germline trimming cut 6 bases from V and 0 bases from J; bases unmatched to any gene: 6. CDR3 amino acids: CASRAGLAASTDTQYF. The DNA for the CDR3 is TGTGCCAGCAGGGCCGGACTAGCGGCGAGCACAGATACGCAGTATTTT.

The chain employs TRBV7-6 and TRBJ2-7; possibly TRBD1 for D (5 bases). The CDR3 contains 13 residues. With 4 bases removed from V and 3 bases from J, the gap between germline ends came to 10 bases. CDR1 and CDR2 from the germline V gene are SGHVS and FNYEAQ. DNA for the CDR3: TGTGCCAGCAGCTACGGACACAACTACGAGCAGTACGTC. Translated, it gives CASSYGHNYEQYV.

V is TRBV4-2 and J is TRBJ1-3; TRBD1 agrees at 7 bases. Unmatched junction bases numbered 6, after V lost 4 bases and J lost 0 bases. CDR1 LGHNA and CDR2 YNFKEQ come from the germline V gene. The CDR3 loop spans 16 amino acids. The CDR3 region has the DNA TGTGCCAGCAGCCCCGGACAGGACCTCTCTGGAAACACCATATATTTT. Amino acid sequence: CASSPGQDLSGNTIYF.

The V call is TRBV6-5, the J call TRBJ2-7, with TRBD1 as a possible D gene (8 bases). The CDR3 is 13 amino acids. V dropped 5 bases and J dropped 7 bases, with 15 bases sitting between them. Looked up from germline, CDR1 is MNHEY and CDR2 is SVGAGI. The CDR3 bases are TGTGCCAGCAGTCAATTACAGGGGGGGGAGCAGTACGTC. It codes for CASSQLQGGEQYV.

The rearrangement joins TRBV2 to TRBJ2-5; 11 nucleotides agree with TRBD1. CDR1 is SNHLY and CDR2 is FYNNEI in the germline V gene. V shed 7 bases, J shed 5 bases, and the junction held 6 bases outside the gene matches. This CDR3 has 14 amino acids. CDR3 sequence: CASMDRGRGETQYF. The DNA of the CDR3 is TGTGCCAGCATGGACAGGGGGCGAGGGGAGACCCAGTACTTC.

The table lists this clone with a few counts. The chain couples TRBV10-1 to TRBJ1-5, with 7 bases fitting TRBD1. The CDR3 totals 16 residues. Germline values: CDR1 WNHNN, CDR2 SYGVQD (reference sequence). J lost 6 bases, V lost 0 bases, and 8 bases had no gene match. The CDR3 protein is CASSESRGGPSQPQHF. The CDR3 coding sequence is TGCGCCAGCAGTGAGTCAAGAGGGGGCCCTTCTCAGCCCCAGCATTTT.

This clone was counted once. The rearrangement uses TRBV28 and TRBJ1-5; tentatively, D is TRBD1 (5 bases). Per germline, CDR1 MDHEN and CDR2 SYDVKM. The CDR3 runs to 15 residues. Trimming pared 4 bases from V and 2 bases from J, leaving 12 bases between. The CDR3 region is CASSWEGRGNQPQHF. The CDR3, as DNA: TGTGCCAGCAGTTGGGAGGGACGTGGCAATCAGCCCCAGCATTTT.

V and J are TRBV4-1 and TRBJ1-2; tentatively, D is TRBD1 (6 bases). Germline CDR1 reads MGHRA; CDR2 reads YSYEKL. This CDR3 contains 14 residues. Trimming took 1 base from V and 4 from J, leaving 10 bases between them. The CDR3, as DNA: TGCGCCAGCAGCCAAGGTGGACAGTCCTATGGCTACACCTTC. The encoded protein is CASSQGGQSYGYTF.

The chain couples TRBV7-7 to TRBJ1-2, with 7 bases matching TRBD1. The CDR3 spans 13 residues. Germline V CDR1 and CDR2: SSHAT, FNYEAQ (reference sequence). The CDR3 bases are TGTGCTTGCTACAGGGGCGACCGTTATGGCTACACCTTC. This translates into CACYRGDRYGYTF.

This sequence joins TRBV6-6 and TRBJ2-5, with TRBD2 matching over 9 bases. This CDR3 has 14 amino acids. After removal of 5 bases from V and 5 bases from J, the junction contained 6 bases not matched to a gene. Germline values: CDR1 MNHNY, CDR2 SVGAGI (reference sequence). CDR3 region: CASSMTSGGETQYF. The CDR3 DNA is TGTGCCAGCAGTATGACTAGCGGTGGGGAGACCCAGTACTTC.

The CDR3, as DNA: TGTGCCAGCAGTTTACAGGGTTACCTCTACAATGAGCAGTTCTTC. It codes for CASSLQGYLYNEQFF. This chain uses TRBV2 with TRBJ2-1; D may be TRBD1 (6 bases). CDR3 size: 15 residues. The V gene lost 5 bases and the J gene lost 3 bases, with 14 bases spanning the gap. Germline CDR1 and CDR2: SNHLY and FYNNEI.

This clone was counted a single time. This chain joins TRBV5-1 and TRBJ2-1, with 8 bases matching TRBD2. CDR1 is SGHRS and CDR2 is YFSETQ in the germline V gene. The CDR3 consists of 16 residues. V gave up 4 bases and J gave up 4 bases; unmatched junction bases: 10. CDR3 nucleotide sequence: TGCGCCAGCAGCACGGCCCGGGGGGGCCTATACAATGAGCAGTTCTTC. This gives the protein CASSTARGGLYNEQFF.

There are a few counts of this clone. V usage is TRBV5-4 and J usage is TRBJ1-6; maybe TRBD1 (5 bases). Trimming took off 1 base at V and 2 bases at J, with 7 bases between the two ends. The V gene's germline CDR1 is SGHNT and CDR2 YYREEE (reference sequence). CDR3 length: 15 amino acids. CDR3 loop: CASSLQTAYNSPLHF. CDR3 DNA sequence: TGTGCCAGCAGCTTGCAGACAGCCTATAATTCACCCCTCCACTTT.